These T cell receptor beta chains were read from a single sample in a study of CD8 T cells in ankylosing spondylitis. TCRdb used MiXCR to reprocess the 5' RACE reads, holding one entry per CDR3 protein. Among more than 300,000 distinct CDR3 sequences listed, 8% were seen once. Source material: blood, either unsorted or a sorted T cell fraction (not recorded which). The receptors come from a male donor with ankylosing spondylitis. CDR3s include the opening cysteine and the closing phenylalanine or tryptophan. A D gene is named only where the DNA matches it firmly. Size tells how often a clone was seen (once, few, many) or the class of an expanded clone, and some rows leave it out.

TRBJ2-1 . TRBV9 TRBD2 CASSSRTSGHEQFF TGTGCCAGCAGCTCCCGGACTAGCGGACATGAGCAGTTCTTC
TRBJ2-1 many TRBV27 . CASRARSDPYNEQFF TGTGCCAGCAGGGCTAGGTCCGACCCTTACAATGAGCAGTTCTTC
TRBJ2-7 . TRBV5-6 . CASSPGIGETYEQYF TGTGCCAGCAGCCCCGGGATAGGGGAAACCTACGAGCAGTACTTC
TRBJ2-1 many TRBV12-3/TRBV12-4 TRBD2 CASSGSSDEQFF TGTGCCAGTAGCGGGAGTAGCGATGAGCAGTTCTTC
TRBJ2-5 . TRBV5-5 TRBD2 CASSQPSGSETQYF TGTGCCAGCAGCCAGCCTAGCGGGAGTGAGACCCAGTACTTC
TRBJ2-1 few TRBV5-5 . CASSLGARTAYNEQFF TGTGCCAGCAGCTTGGGGGCGAGGACAGCCTACAATGAGCAGTTCTTC
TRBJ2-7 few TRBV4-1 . CASSQEGRPEQYF TGCGCCAGCAGCCAAGAAGGCCGTCCCGAGCAGTACTTC
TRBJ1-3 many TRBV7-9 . CASSSRLSRDGNTIYF TGTGCCAGCAGCTCGCGCCTCTCTAGAGATGGAAACACCATATATTTT
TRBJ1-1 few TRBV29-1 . CSVDKQGPEAFF TGCAGCGTTGATAAGCAGGGACCAGAAGCTTTCTTT
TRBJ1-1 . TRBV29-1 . CSAQAGGTEAFF TGCAGCGCCCAGGCCGGGGGCACTGAAGCTTTCTTT
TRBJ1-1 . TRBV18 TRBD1 CASSQNTQGAVTEAFF TGTGCCAGCTCTCAAAATACACAGGGGGCCGTCACTGAAGCTTTCTTT
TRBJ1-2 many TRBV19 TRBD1 CASSMGTGHHTF TGTGCCAGTAGTATGGGGACAGGTCATCACACCTTC
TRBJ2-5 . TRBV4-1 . CASSRLVQETQYF TGCGCCAGCAGCCGGTTGGTCCAAGAGACCCAGTACTTC
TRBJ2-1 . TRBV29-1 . CSVRKNNEQFF TGCAGCGTGAGGAAGAACAATGAGCAGTTCTTC
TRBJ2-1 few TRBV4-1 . CASSPSGTFNEQFF TGCGCCAGCAGCCCGTCCGGGACTTTCAATGAGCAGTTCTTC
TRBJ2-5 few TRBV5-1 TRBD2 CASSLGEGLAGGPRKTQYF TGCGCCAGCAGCTTGGGTGAGGGACTAGCGGGAGGCCCCAGGAAGACCCAGTACTTC
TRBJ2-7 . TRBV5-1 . CASSLDREVYEQYF TGCGCCAGCAGCTTGGACAGGGAGGTCTACGAGCAGTACTTC
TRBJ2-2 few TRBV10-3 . CAISPLRETGELFF TGTGCCATCAGTCCCCTCAGGGAAACCGGGGAGCTGTTTTTT
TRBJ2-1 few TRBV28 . CASSSPSTREQFF TGTGCCAGCAGTAGTCCTAGCACACGGGAGCAGTTCTTC
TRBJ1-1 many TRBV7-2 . CASSPRGGARDTEAFF TGTGCCAGCAGCCCTCGGGGGGGGGCGAGGGACACTGAAGCTTTCTTT
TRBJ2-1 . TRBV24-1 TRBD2 CATKLAGGDEQFF TGTGCCACCAAACTAGCGGGAGGGGATGAGCAGTTCTTC
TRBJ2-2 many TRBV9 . CASSSRRHGELFF TGTGCCAGCAGCTCAAGGCGTCACGGGGAGCTGTTTTTT
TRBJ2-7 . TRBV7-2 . CASSKPGASNEQYF TGTGCCAGCAGCAAACCCGGGGCGTCTAACGAGCAGTACTTC
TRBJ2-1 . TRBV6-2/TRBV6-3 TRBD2 CASSYSVGSGRISYNEQFF TGTGCCAGCAGTTACTCGGTGGGTAGCGGGAGAATTTCCTACAATGAGCAGTTCTTC
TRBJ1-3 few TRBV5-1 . CASSFAPGANSGNTIYF TGCGCCAGCAGCTTTGCTCCGGGCGCAAACTCTGGAAACACCATATATTTT
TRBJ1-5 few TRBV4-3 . CASSQNVYVRESNQPQHF TGCGCCAGCAGCCAAAATGTTTACGTCAGGGAGAGCAATCAGCCCCAGCATTTT
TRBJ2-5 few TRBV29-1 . CSVRSSETQYF TGCAGCGTCCGAAGTTCCGAGACCCAGTACTTC
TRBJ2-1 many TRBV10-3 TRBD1 CAINGGQGIGEQFF TGTGCCATCAATGGGGGACAGGGGATCGGGGAGCAGTTCTTC
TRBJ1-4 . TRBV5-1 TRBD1 CASSLGDRINEKLFF TGCGCCAGCAGCTTGGGGGACAGGATTAATGAAAAACTGTTTTTT
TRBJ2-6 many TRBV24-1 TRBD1 CATSDHPGTGYSGANVLTF TGTGCCACCAGTGATCACCCCGGGACAGGCTACTCTGGGGCCAACGTCCTGACTTTC
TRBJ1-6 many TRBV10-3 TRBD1 CATGGQGVLGSYNSPLHF TGTGCCACCGGAGGACAGGGCGTTTTAGGCTCCTATAATTCACCCCTCCACTTT
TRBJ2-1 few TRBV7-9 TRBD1 CASSSQRDRNYNEQFF TGTGCCAGCAGCAGCCAACGGGACAGAAACTACAATGAGCAGTTCTTC
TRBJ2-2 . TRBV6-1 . CASRGTFAGELFF TGTGCCAGCAGGGGGACTTTCGCCGGGGAGCTGTTTTTT
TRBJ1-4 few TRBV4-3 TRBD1 CASSLGQGESNEKLFF TGCGCCAGCAGCCTGGGACAGGGGGAGTCTAATGAAAAACTGTTTTTT
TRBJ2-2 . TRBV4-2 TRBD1 CASSQDDRGPVTGELFF TGTGCCAGCAGCCAAGATGACAGGGGGCCGGTTACCGGGGAGCTGTTTTTT